This entry lists 4 T cell receptor beta chains sequenced from one sample in a study of molecular identifiers for immune sequencing clone quantification. TCRdb ran MiXCR on the PCR reads and lists one entry per CDR3 protein. There are tens of thousands of distinct CDR3 sequences in the sample; about a sixth occur only once, and about 1.5% lies in the top ten. Sequenced material: naive CD8+ T cells from blood, with Jurkat cell RNA spiked in. Subset here: FACS-sorted CD8+CD4-CCR7+CD45RA+ naive T cells. All receptors come from a human donor in good health. Some libraries in this study had Jurkat cell RNA spiked in.

At least ten counts were recorded for this clonotype. The chain combines TRBV19 with TRBJ1-5; a weak D match, TRBD1 (6 bases). CDR1 is LNHDA and CDR2 is SQIVND in the germline V gene (reference sequence). There are 15 residues in the CDR3. Trimming shortened V by 4 bases and J by 4 bases, and 14 bases separated the two germline ends. CDR3 sequence reads: CASSKGPQGNQPQHF. CDR3 in DNA: TGTGCCAGTAGTAAAGGCCCCCAGGGGAATCAGCCCCAGCATTTT.

This clonotype showed up many times. V usage is TRBV14 and J usage is TRBJ2-7, with TRBD1 matching over 7 bases. CDR3 length: 13 amino acids. The trim removed 4 bases at V and 2 bases at J, leaving 2 bases unmatched. CDR1 and CDR2 from the germline V gene are SGHDN and FVKESK. CDR3 nucleotide sequence: TGTGCCAGCAGCCTTCAGGGGGCCTACGAGCAGTACTTC. Its translation is CASSLQGAYEQYF.

This clonotype was counted many times. V and J are TRBV4-1 and TRBJ2-7; D is perhaps TRBD2 (5 bases). CDR1 is MGHRA and CDR2 is YSYEKL in the germline V gene. The CDR3 consists of 13 residues. Trimming pared 5 bases from V and 4 bases from J, leaving 12 bases between. The CDR3 spells CASSSATGYEQYF. The DNA of the CDR3 is TGCGCCAGCAGCTCCGCGACGGGGTACGAGCAGTACTTC.

This clonotype was detected ten times or more. V and J are TRBV7-9 and TRBJ2-1; 8 nucleotides line up with TRBD1. Germline loops: CDR1 SEHNR, CDR2 FQNEAQ (reference sequence). There are 13 residues in the CDR3. V was pared by 6 bases and J by 9 bases, with 7 bases of the junction left unmatched. This CDR3 reads CASRMDRVTEQFF. The CDR3 DNA reads as TGTGCCAGCAGAATGGACAGGGTTACTGAGCAGTTCTTC.